The next 10 T cell receptor beta chains were all read from a single sample in a study of blood T cell repertoires in COVID-19. Using immunoSEQ multiplex PCR, the repertoire was profiled, and TCRdb retains in-frame clones only, with some absent. The sample holds roughly 170,000 clones, 85% seen once. Sequencing was performed on peripheral blood. Source of these receptors: a woman aged 45-65 years with COVID-19, enrolled during active disease.

This CDR3 reads CASSLAYKGSGDSNQPQHF. DNA for the CDR3: TGTGCCAGCAGCTTAGCCTACAAGGGGTCGGGGGATAGCAATCAGCCCCAGCATTTT. V and J are TRBV7-9 and TRBJ1-5, with D perhaps matching TRBD1 (5 bases). From germline, CDR1 is SEHNR and CDR2 FQNEAQ (reference sequence). This CDR3 is 19 amino acids long. Trimming left V 0 bases short and J 0 bases short, with 18 bases between. Full variable domain (remainder filled in from reference TRBV7-9 and TRBJ1-5): DTGVSQNPRHKITKRGQNVTFRCDPISEHNRLYWYRQTLGQGPEFLTYFQNEAQLEKSRLLSDRFSAERPKGSFSTLEIQRTEQGDSAMYLCASSLAYKGSGDSNQPQHFGDGTRLSIL.

CDR3 nucleotides: TGTGCCAGCAGTGCCCCGTCGGAGGGGTATAGCAATCAGCCCCAGCATTTT. It codes for CASSAPSEGYSNQPQHF. The chain has TRBV28 and TRBJ1-5, with D tentatively TRBD1 (5 bases). CDR1 is MDHEN, CDR2 SYDVKM, per germline. With 5 bases removed from V and 0 bases from J, the gap between germline ends came to 17 bases. This CDR3 is built from 17 residues.

The chain has TRBV5-5 and TRBJ2-7, with a tentative D call TRBD1 (6 bases). CDR1 and CDR2 from the germline V gene are SGHKS and YYEKEE (reference sequence). Trimming took 4 bases from V and 0 from J, leaving 23 bases between them. The CDR3 contains 18 residues. CDR3 sequence: CASSHELSPGHHSYEQYF. In nucleotides, the CDR3 is TGTGCCAGCAGCCACGAACTGAGCCCGGGACACCACTCCTACGAGCAGTACTTC.

The chain carries TRBV5-1 and TRBJ1-1; TRBD1 aligns across 9 bases. The CDR3 sequence is 13 residues long. V was pared by 3 bases and J by 5 bases, with 2 bases of the junction left unmatched. The germline CDR1 and CDR2 sequences are SGHRS and YFSETQ. CDR3 coding DNA: TGCGCCAGCAGCTACGGGACAGGGACTGAAGCTTTCTTT. Translated: CASSYGTGTEAFF.

The chain is built from TRBV5-6 and TRBJ2-2; a possible D gene is TRBD1 (6 bases). This CDR3 is 13 amino acids long. Germline V gene lookup returns CDR1 SGHDT and CDR2 YYEEEE. Trimming removed 7 bases at V and 5 bases at J, with 12 bases between. The CDR3 nucleotides read TGTGCCAGCTGGGGACAAATTACCGGGGAGCTGTTTTTT. It specifies CASWGQITGELFF.

The J gene is TRBJ1-3, the V gene TRBV4-3; the D gene is possibly TRBD1 (5 bases). Trimming took off 0 bases at V and 2 bases at J, with 11 bases between the two ends. The germline V gene has CDR1 LGHNA and CDR2 YSLEER. The CDR3 loop spans 16 amino acids. In DNA, the CDR3 is TGCGCCAGCAGCCAAGATGAGCAGGGCCCTGGAAACACCATATATTTT. Protein product: CASSQDEQGPGNTIYF.

The chain is built from TRBV7-2 and TRBJ1-3; the D gene is possibly TRBD1 (5 bases). V was pared by 1 base and J by 1 base, with 17 bases between. The CDR3 loop spans 18 amino acids. CDR1 SGHTA and CDR2 FQGNSA come from the germline V gene. The CDR3: CASSLEPAGGKSGNTIYF. The CDR3, as DNA: TGTGCCAGCAGCTTAGAGCCGGCGGGGGGAAAATCTGGAAACACCATATATTTT.

CDR3 sequence reads: CASSPEGQGNSPLHF. Here the CDR3 DNA reads TGTGCCAGCAGCCCGGAGGGACAGGGAAATTCACCCCTCCACTTT. The V call is TRBV6-4, the J call TRBJ1-6, with 9 bases aligning to TRBD1. The V segment lost 6 bases and the J segment 7 bases; nucleotides outside the gene matches: 7. Germline lookup yields CDR1 MRHNA and CDR2 SNTAGT. The CDR3 consists of 15 residues.

This clone turned up a few times. The chain joins TRBV5-4 to TRBJ2-7, with TRBD1 matching 9 bases. Trimming cost V 4 bases and J 3 bases; bases outside gene matches: 8. Germline V lookup: CDR1 SGHNT, CDR2 YYREEE (reference sequence). This CDR3 comprises 15 residues. The CDR3 region is CASSRGGQGSYEQYF. As DNA, the CDR3 is TGTGCCAGCAGCCGTGGGGGACAGGGTAGCTACGAGCAGTACTTC.

The chain carries TRBV27 and TRBJ2-1; maybe TRBD2 (7 bases). Trimming removed 5 bases at V and 4 bases at J, with 18 bases between. Germline V gene sequence: CDR1 MNHEY, CDR2 SMNVEV (reference sequence). CDR3 length: 16 residues. The CDR3, as DNA: TGTGCCAGCAGTCCTATCACGGGGGGCGGTTACAATGAGCAGTTCTTC. Translated, it gives CASSPITGGGYNEQFF.